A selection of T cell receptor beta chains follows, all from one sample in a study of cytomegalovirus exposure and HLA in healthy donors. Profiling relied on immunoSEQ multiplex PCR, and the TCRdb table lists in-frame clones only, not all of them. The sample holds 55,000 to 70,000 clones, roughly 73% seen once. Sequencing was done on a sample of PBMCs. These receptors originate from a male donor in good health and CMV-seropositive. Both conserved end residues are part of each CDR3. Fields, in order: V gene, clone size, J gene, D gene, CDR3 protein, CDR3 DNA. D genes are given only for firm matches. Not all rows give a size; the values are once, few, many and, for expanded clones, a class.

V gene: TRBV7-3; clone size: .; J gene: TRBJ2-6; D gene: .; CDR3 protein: CASSLRQPLGSGANVLTF; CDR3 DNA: TGTGCCAGCAGCTTACGACAGCCTTTGGGCTCTGGGGCCAACGTCCTGACTTTC
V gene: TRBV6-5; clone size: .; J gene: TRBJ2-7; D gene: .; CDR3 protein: CASSLLTRRYEQYF; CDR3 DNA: TGTGCCAGCAGCCTCTTAACTCGGCGGTACGAGCAGTACTTC
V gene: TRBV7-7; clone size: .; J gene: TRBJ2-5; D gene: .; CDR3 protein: CASSLVTQETQYF; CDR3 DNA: TGTGCTAGCAGCTTAGTGACACAAGAGACCCAGTACTTC
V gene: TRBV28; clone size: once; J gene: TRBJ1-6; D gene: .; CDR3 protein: CASSSVGSSYNSPLHF; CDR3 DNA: TGTGCCAGCAGTTCCGTGGGGAGCTCCTATAATTCACCCCTCCACTTT
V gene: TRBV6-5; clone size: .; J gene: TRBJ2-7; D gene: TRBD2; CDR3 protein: CASRGLVNYEQYF; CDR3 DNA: TGTGCCAGCAGGGGACTAGTGAACTACGAGCAGTACTTC
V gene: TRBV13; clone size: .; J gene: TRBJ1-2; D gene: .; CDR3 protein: CASTSGLEVKRLYGYTF; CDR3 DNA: TGTGCCAGCACCTCCGGCCTAGAAGTGAAACGACTCTATGGCTACACCTTC
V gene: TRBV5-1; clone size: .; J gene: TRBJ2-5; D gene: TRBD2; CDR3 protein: CASSSSGDQETQYF; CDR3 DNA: TGCGCCAGCAGCTCGAGCGGGGATCAAGAGACCCAGTACTTC
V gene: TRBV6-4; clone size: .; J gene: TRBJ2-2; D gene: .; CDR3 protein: CASSAELVSGELFF; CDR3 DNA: TGTGCCAGCAGTGCCGAACTCGTTTCGGGGGAGCTGTTTTTT
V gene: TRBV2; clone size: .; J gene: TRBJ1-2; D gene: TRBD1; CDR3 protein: CASRVGTGPNYGYTF; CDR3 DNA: TGTGCCAGCAGGGTTGGGACAGGCCCCAACTATGGCTACACCTTC
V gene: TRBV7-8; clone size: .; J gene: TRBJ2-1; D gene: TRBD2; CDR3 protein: CASSLARLAGGSSYNEQFF; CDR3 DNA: TGTGCCAGCAGCTTAGCGCGACTAGCGGGGGGGAGCTCCTACAATGAGCAGTTCTTC
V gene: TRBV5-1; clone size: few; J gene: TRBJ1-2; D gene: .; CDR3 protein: CASSLGHRDIRGYTF; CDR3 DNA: TGCGCCAGCAGCTTGGGTCACCGGGACATTAGAGGCTACACCTTC
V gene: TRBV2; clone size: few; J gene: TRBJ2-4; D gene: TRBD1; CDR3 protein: CASSVGRGRVTAKNIQYF; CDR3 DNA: TGTGCCAGCAGTGTGGGCAGGGGGCGTGTTACGGCCAAAAACATTCAGTACTTC
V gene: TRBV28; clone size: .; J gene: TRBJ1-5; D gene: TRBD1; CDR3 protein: CASRPTRTGTGMNSNQPQHF; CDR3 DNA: TGTGCCAGCAGGCCGACCCGAACCGGGACAGGGATGAATAGCAATCAGCCCCAGCATTTT
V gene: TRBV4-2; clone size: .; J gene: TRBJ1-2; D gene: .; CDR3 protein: CASSQGWTERLYGYTF; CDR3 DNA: TGTGCCAGCAGCCAAGGTTGGACAGAAAGATTGTATGGCTACACCTTC
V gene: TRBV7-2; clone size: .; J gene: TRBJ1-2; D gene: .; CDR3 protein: CASSYTTQGGNGYTF; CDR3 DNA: TGTGCCAGCAGCTATACCACGCAGGGAGGGAATGGCTACACCTTC
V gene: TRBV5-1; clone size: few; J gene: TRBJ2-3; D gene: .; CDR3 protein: CARQNRGGSDTQYF; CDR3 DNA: TGCGCCAGACAGAACAGGGGGGGGTCAGATACGCAGTATTTT
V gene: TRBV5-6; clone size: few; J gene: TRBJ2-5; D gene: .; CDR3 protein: CASSLYSQEETQYF; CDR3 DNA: TGTGCCAGCAGCTTATATTCGCAGGAAGAGACCCAGTACTTC
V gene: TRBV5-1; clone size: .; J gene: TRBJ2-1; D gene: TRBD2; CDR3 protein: CASSSLAGVSYNEQFF; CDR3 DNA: TGCGCCAGCAGCTCACTAGCGGGGGTATCCTACAATGAGCAGTTCTTC
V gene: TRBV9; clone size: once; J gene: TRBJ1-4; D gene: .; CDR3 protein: CASSVAGRANEKLFF; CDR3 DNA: TGTGCCAGCAGCGTAGCTGGGCGGGCTAATGAAAAACTGTTTTTT
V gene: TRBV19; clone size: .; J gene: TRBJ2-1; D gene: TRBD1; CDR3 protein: CASSAPGQGLNEQFF; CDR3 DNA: TGTGCCAGTAGTGCCCCGGGACAGGGGCTCAATGAGCAGTTCTTC
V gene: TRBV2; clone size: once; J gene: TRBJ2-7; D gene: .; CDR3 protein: CASSVRQSSYEQYF; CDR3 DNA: TGTGCCAGCAGTGTACGACAGAGCTCCTACGAGCAGTACTTC
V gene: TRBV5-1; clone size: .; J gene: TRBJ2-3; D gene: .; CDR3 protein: CASSLQDHPDTQYF; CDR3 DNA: TGCGCCAGCAGCTTACAGGACCACCCAGATACGCAGTATTTT
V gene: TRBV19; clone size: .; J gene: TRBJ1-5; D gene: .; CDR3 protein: CASSIQRGLGQPQHF; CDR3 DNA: TGTGCCAGTAGTATACAGCGGGGTTTGGGCCAGCCCCAGCATTTT
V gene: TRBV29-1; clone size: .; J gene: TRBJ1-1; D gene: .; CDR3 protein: CSVGSGNTEAFF; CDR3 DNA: TGCAGCGTTGGATCAGGGAACACTGAAGCTTTCTTT
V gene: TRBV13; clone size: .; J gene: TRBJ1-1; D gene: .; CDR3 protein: CASSLKDGGNTEAFF; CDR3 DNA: TGTGCCAGCAGCTTGAAGGACGGAGGGAACACTGAAGCTTTCTTT
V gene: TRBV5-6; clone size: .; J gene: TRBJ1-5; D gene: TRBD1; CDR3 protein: CASSLAGQGNQPQHF; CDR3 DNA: TGTGCCAGCAGCTTAGCTGGACAGGGCAATCAGCCCCAGCATTTT
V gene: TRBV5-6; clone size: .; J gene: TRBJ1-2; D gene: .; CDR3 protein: CASSFDERGGYGYTF; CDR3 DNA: TGTGCCAGCAGCTTTGACGAAAGGGGCGGATATGGCTACACCTTC
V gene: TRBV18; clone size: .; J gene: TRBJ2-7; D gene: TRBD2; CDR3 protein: CASSPELAATSYEQYF; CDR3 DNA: TGTGCCAGCTCACCAGAACTAGCGGCGACCTCCTACGAGCAGTACTTC
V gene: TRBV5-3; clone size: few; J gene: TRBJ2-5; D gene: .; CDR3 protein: CARSLVAPRGEETQYF; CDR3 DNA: TGTGCCAGAAGCTTGGTTGCCCCTCGGGGAGAGGAGACCCAGTACTTC
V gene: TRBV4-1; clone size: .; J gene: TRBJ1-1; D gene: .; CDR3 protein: CASSPLVRGAEAFF; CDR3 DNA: TGCGCCAGCAGCCCCTTAGTGCGGGGAGCTGAAGCTTTCTTT
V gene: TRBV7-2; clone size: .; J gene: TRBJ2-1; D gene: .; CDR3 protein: CASMTNRGAIEDEQFF; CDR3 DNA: TGTGCCAGCATGACGAACCGCGGGGCCATCGAAGATGAGCAGTTCTTC
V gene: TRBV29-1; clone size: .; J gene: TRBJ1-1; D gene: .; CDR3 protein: CSVGEDAFF; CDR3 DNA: TGCAGCGTTGGGGAGGATGCTTTCTTT
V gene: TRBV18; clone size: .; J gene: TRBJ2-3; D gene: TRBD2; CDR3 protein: CASSPPRLARTDTQYF; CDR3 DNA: TGTGCCAGCTCACCCCCGCGACTAGCTCGCACAGATACGCAGTATTTT
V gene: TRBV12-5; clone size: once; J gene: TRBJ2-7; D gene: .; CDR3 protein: CASGLAQGATIYEQYF; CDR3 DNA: TGTGCTAGTGGTTTGGCCCAGGGCGCCACTATCTACGAGCAGTACTTC
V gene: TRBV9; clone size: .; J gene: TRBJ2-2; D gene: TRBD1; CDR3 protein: CASSVATGGNTGELFF; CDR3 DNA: TGTGCCAGCAGCGTAGCCACAGGGGGCAACACCGGGGAGCTGTTTTTT
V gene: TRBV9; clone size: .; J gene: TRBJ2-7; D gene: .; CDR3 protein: CASSVGQGIGRYEQYF; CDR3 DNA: TGTGCCAGCAGCGTAGGCCAGGGGATTGGCCGCTACGAGCAGTACTTC
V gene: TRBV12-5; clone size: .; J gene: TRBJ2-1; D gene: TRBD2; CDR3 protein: CASGVPLGTINEQFF; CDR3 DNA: TGTGCTAGTGGCGTCCCCCTCGGGACTATCAATGAGCAGTTCTTC
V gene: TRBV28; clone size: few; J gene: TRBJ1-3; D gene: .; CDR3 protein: CASSLGNTIYF; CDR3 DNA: TGTGCCAGCAGTCTCGGAAACACCATATATTTT
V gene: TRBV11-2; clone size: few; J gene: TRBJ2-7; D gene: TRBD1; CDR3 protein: CASSTDRGTYEQYF; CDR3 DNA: TGTGCCAGCAGCACGGACAGGGGAACCTACGAGCAGTACTTC
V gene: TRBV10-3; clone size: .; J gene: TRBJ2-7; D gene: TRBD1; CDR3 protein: CAISPGQGPYEQYF; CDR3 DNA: TGTGCCATCAGTCCCGGACAGGGTCCGTACGAGCAGTACTTC
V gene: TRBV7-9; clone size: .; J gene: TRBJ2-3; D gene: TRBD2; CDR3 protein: CASSLEGTRGGTQYF; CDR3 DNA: TGTGCCAGCAGCTTAGAGGGGACTAGGGGGGGAACGCAGTATTTT
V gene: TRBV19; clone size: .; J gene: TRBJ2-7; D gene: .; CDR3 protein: CASSIVAGPYEQYF; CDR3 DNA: TGTGCCAGTAGTATTGTGGCAGGGCCCTACGAGCAGTACTTC
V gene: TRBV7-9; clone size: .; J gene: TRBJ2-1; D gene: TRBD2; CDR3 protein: CASTPLAGGQGEQFF; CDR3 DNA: TGTGCCAGCACCCCGCTAGCGGGGGGGCAGGGTGAGCAGTTCTTC
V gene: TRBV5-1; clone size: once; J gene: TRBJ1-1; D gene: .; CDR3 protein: CASSLSRNTEAFF; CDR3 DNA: TGCGCCAGCAGCTTGTCTAGGAACACTGAAGCTTTCTTT
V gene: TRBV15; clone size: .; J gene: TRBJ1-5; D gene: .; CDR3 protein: CATRAGVAQPQHF; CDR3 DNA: TGTGCCACCCGGGCGGGGGTGGCACAGCCCCAGCATTTT
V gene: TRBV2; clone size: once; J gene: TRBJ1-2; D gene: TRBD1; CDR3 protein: CASRALPDRANYGYTF; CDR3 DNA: TGTGCCAGCAGGGCGCTACCTGACAGGGCAAACTATGGCTACACCTTC
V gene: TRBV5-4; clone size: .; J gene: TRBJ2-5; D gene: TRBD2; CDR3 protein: CASSRDYRETQYF; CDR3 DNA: TGTGCCAGCAGTAGGGACTACCGGGAGACCCAGTACTTC
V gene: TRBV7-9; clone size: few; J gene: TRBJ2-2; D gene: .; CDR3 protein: CASSPLEGFGELFF; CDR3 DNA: TGTGCCAGCAGCCCACTTGAGGGATTCGGGGAGCTGTTTTTT